The subject of this entry is one T cell receptor beta chain. Its antigen is currently unknown. CDR1 is ENHRY, CDR2 SYGVKD, per germline. The V segment lost 2 bases and the J segment 1 base; nucleotides outside the gene matches: 7. The CDR3 is made up of 18 amino acids. Cultured CD4+ T cell DNA underwent sequencing with the Oncomine TCR Beta short-read assay. The genomic DNA was obtained from cultured CD4+ T cells by extraction with the QIAamp micro DNA kit. Each CDR3 protein is one row after TCRdb ran MiXCR on the PCR reads. Among some 12,000 distinct CDR3 sequences, almost 30% were seen once, and the ten largest hold 13%. As to treatment: approximately nine-day PBMC culture with coronavirus spike peptide pools or control peptides (ViraFEST assay). The unexposed donor's CD4+ T cells were collected before the COVID-19 pandemic (2011-2018). This entry comes from a study of vaccination and CD4 T cells after COVID-19. Study background: Either the Pfizer-BioNTech BNT162b2 or Moderna mRNA-1273 vaccine was given as two doses. Some control cultures received a CEFX pool, which served as the positive control. Others received an HIV-1 Nef pool or no peptide.

The rearrangement uses TRBV10-3 and TRBJ2-3; 12 bases line up with TRBD2. Sequenced input: CD4+ T cells from blood, cultured in vitro. This TCR was recovered from a human donor in good health. The CDR3 sequence: CAISEPSGRARGTDTQYF. The CDR3 bases are TGTGCCATCAGTGAGCCTAGCGGGAGGGCCAGAGGCACAGATACGCAGTATTTT.